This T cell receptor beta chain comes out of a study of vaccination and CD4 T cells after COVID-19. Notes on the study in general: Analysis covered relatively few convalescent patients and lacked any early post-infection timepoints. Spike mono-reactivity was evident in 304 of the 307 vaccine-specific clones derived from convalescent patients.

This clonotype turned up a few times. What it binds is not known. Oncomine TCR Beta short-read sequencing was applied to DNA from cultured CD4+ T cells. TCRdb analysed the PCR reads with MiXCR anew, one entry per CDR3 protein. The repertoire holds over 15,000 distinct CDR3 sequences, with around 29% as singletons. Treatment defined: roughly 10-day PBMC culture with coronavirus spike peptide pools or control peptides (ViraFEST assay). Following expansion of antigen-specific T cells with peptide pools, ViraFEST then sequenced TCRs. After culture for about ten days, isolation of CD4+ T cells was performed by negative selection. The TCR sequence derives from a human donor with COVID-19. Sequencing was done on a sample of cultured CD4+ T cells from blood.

The CDR3 nucleotides read TGTGCCAGCAGTGAGGCCGGTCGAGGTGGCTACACCTTC. This gives the protein CASSEAGRGGYTF. The chain has TRBV2 and TRBJ1-2; D is uncertain. This CDR3 spans 13 amino acids. Per germline, CDR1 SNHLY and CDR2 FYNNEI. V was cut by 3 bases and J by 7 bases, with 12 bases left in between.